The clone carrying this T cell receptor (beta chain) was counted ten times or more. The antigen remains unidentified. This sample was included in a study of T-cell reconstitution after alpha-beta-depleted transplantation in children. General study points: Once a year had passed after transplant, T-cell counts and diversity came mostly from newly produced T cells.

A TCRbeta library incorporating unique molecular identifiers was prepared. TCRdb fed the PCR reads into MiXCR, producing one record per CDR3 protein. This table has fewer than 700,000 distinct CDR3 sequences, approximately 13% appearing once. This CDR3 region has 14 residues. Trimming removed 11 bases from V and 4 bases from J; junction bases left unmatched: 8. The germline gives CDR1 ENHRY, CDR2 SYGVKD. The sequence derives from a male patient younger than 18 who had a stem cell transplant for acute myeloid leukemia, so the T cells may come from the graft donor. This specimen was PBMCs, mostly from graft donor cells, taken 360 days after TCRalphabeta/CD19-depleted stem cell transplant. This chain joins TRBV10-3 and TRBJ2-2; TRBD2 matches at 9 bases. The CDR3 sequence is CAYQTSGGTGELFF. The CDR3 DNA reads as TGTGCCTACCAGACTAGCGGTGGCACCGGGGAGCTGTTTTTT.